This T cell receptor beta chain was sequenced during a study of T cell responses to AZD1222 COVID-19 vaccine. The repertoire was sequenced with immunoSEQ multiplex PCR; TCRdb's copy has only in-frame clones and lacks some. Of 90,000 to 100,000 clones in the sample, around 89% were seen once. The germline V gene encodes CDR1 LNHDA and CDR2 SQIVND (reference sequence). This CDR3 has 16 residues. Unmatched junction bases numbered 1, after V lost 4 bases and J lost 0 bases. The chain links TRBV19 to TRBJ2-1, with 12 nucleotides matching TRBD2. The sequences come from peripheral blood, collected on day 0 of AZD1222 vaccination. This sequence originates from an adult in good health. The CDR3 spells CASSRTSGTSYNEQFF. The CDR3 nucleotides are TGTGCCAGTAGTAGGACTAGCGGGACCTCCTACAATGAGCAGTTCTTC.